This T cell receptor (beta chain) was sequenced for a study of OX40 agonist ivuxolimab in advanced cancers. The data were produced by immunoSEQ multiplex PCR, yet TCRdb's version contains in-frame clones alone and is incomplete. The sample carries 8,000 to 9,500 clones, nearly 90% recorded once. This sample comprised CD4+ or CD8+ T cells sorted from blood, obtained in a trial of the OX40 agonist ivuxolimab. This sequence was found in an adult with an advanced solid tumor such as melanoma, head and neck, liver or kidney cancer.

The CDR3 DNA reads TGTGCCAGCAGCTCGACCTGGACAGATGAAGCTTTCTTT. It encodes CASSSTWTDEAFF. The chain recombines TRBV7-6 with TRBJ1-1, with D tentatively TRBD1 (6 bases). Germline loops: CDR1 SGHVS, CDR2 FNYEAQ. The CDR3 totals 13 residues. The V end was cut by 4 bases, the J end by 7 bases, with 13 bases between.